The 10 T cell receptor beta chains presented below share a single source sample, sequenced in a study of blood T cell repertoires in COVID-19. The table came from immunoSEQ multiplex PCR; TCRdb's copy has only in-frame clones and leaves some out. The data hold 150,000 or so clones, with around 80% observed a single time. What was sequenced was peripheral blood. The receptors shown here come from an older woman with acute or convalescent COVID-19.

This clone was found once. This rearrangement joins TRBV7-8 to TRBJ1-1; D is perhaps TRBD1 (6 bases). From germline, CDR1 is SGHVS and CDR2 FQNEAQ. The CDR3 contains 12 residues. Trimming left V 4 bases short and J 7 bases short, with 10 bases between. CDR3 region: CASSSPRGEAFF. The CDR3 DNA reads as TGTGCCAGCAGCTCCCCCAGGGGTGAAGCTTTCTTT.

The V call is TRBV3-1 (or the pseudogene TRBV3-2), the J call TRBJ2-1; a weak D match, TRBD2 (7 bases). Germline V gene lookup returns CDR1 LGHDT and CDR2 YNNKEL (reference sequence). The CDR3 is 14 residues long. Trimming left V 4 bases short and J 9 bases short, with 16 bases between. The CDR3 reads CASSPLGGGGEQFF. The CDR3 nucleotides are TGTGCCAGCAGCCCCCTTGGGGGCGGGGGTGAGCAGTTCTTC.

This clone was found once. V and J are TRBV11-2 and TRBJ1-2; D unclear. This CDR3 has 14 residues. V lost 5 bases to trimming and J lost 8 bases, with 18 bases between them. The V gene's germline CDR1 is SGHAT and CDR2 FQNNGV. The CDR3 region is CASSPQNVPRGYTF. Here the CDR3 DNA reads TGTGCCAGCAGCCCTCAGAATGTTCCGCGGGGCTACACCTTC.

This clone came up a few times. V usage is TRBV11-2 and J usage is TRBJ2-1; 9 nucleotides match TRBD1. CDR1 SGHAT and CDR2 FQNNGV come from the germline V gene. This CDR3 has 14 amino acids. With 6 bases clipped from V and 10 bases from J, the junction kept 10 bases outside the gene matches. CDR3 sequence: CASSRDRATAEQFF. The DNA of the CDR3 is TGTGCCAGCAGTAGGGACAGGGCAACCGCGGAGCAGTTCTTC.

The chain has TRBV4-3 and TRBJ1-3; weak D call: TRBD1 (5 bases). Germline V lookup: CDR1 LGHNA, CDR2 YSLEER. V lost 0 bases and J 4 bases, leaving 13 bases between the germline ends. The CDR3 covers 16 residues. The CDR3 sequence is CASSQDRTGVGNTIYF. For the CDR3, the DNA is TGCGCCAGCAGCCAAGATCGTACGGGGGTCGGAAACACCATATATTTT.

This clone was found once. The CDR3 DNA follows: TGCGCCAGCAGCTTGGAGGGGGCCACTAATGAAAAACTGTTTTTT. Translating gives CASSLEGATNEKLFF. This rearrangement joins TRBV5-1 to TRBJ1-4, with 7 bases matching TRBD1. The V gene end was trimmed by 0 bases and the J gene end by 2 bases; junction bases not matched to a gene: 1. Germline assignment: CDR1 SGHRS and CDR2 YFSETQ. The CDR3 totals 15 residues.

The chain combines TRBV7-9 with TRBJ2-2; 11 nucleotides align to TRBD1. The CDR3 is 18 residues long. The germline CDR1 and CDR2 sequences are SEHNR and FQNEAQ (reference sequence). Germline trimming cut 3 bases from V and 2 bases from J; bases unmatched to any gene: 8. The CDR3 loop reads CASSFRTGGHPNTGELFF. CDR3 sequence (DNA): TGTGCCAGCAGCTTTCGGACAGGGGGCCATCCTAACACCGGGGAGCTGTTTTTT.

The rearrangement uses TRBV6-2 or TRBV6-3 and TRBJ1-6; D ambiguous. Germline V gene sequence: CDR1 MNHEY, CDR2 SVGEGT. The V end lost 2 bases, the J end lost 9 bases, and 17 bases lay between the germline ends. The CDR3 is 16 amino acids. CDR3 protein: CASSYIRRSDSSPLHF. CDR3 bases: TGTGCCAGCAGTTACATAAGGAGAAGTGATTCTTCACCCCTCCACTTT.

The rearrangement joins TRBV6-5 to TRBJ1-1, with no clear D. The V gene lost 10 bases and the J gene lost 2 bases, with 8 bases spanning the gap. In germline, CDR1 is MNHEY, CDR2 SVGAGI. This CDR3 has 11 amino acids. The CDR3 DNA sequence: TGTGCCACCCGGGGTAACACTGAAGCTTTCTTT. It yields the protein CATRGNTEAFF.

CDR3: CASRLSLGGAGNPDTQYF. CDR3 nucleotides: TGTGCCAGCAGACTTTCTTTGGGGGGGGCAGGGAATCCAGATACGCAGTATTTT. The chain has TRBV25-1 and TRBJ2-3; perhaps TRBD2 as D (7 bases). CDR1 is MGHDK and CDR2 is SYGVNS in the germline V gene. Trimming took 6 bases from V and 4 from J, leaving 26 bases between them. The CDR3 sequence is 18 residues long.